This TCR beta chain was captured in a study of T cell responses to AZD1222 COVID-19 vaccine. Across the study: Timing groups of about 4 and about 12 weeks for second doses were pooled.

For this clone: Its antigen remains unknown.

From germline, CDR1 is MDHEN and CDR2 SYDVKM. V dropped 7 bases and J dropped 4 bases, with 19 bases sitting between them. This CDR3 has 15 residues. Clones were sequenced by immunoSEQ multiplex PCR, and TCRdb holds only the in-frame ones, with some missing. Among fewer than 150,000 clones listed, more than 80% were seen once. Study-wide findings and caveats: When two AZD1222 doses had been given, Spike-specific TCR breadth and depth rose. Targeting of unmutated variant regions was reportedly seen in nearly half of spike-specific TCRs.

The V gene is TRBV28, the J gene TRBJ2-5, with D possibly called TRBD1 or TRBD2 (6 bases each). This TCR was recovered from an adult in good health. Sequences were derived from peripheral blood, sampled on day 0 of AZD1222 vaccination. CDR3 in amino acids: CASNPQGRRGETQYF. In nucleotides, the CDR3 is TGTGCCAGCAATCCGCAGGGGAGGCGGGGAGAGACCCAGTACTTC.